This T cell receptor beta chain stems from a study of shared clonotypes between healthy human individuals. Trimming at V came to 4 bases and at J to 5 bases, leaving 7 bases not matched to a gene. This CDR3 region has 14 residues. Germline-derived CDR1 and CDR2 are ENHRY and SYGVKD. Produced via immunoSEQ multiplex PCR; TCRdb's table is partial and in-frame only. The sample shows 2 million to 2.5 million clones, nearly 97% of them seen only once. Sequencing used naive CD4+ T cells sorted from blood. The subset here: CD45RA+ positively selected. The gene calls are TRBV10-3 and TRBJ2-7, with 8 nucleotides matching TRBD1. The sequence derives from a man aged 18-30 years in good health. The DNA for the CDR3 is TGTGCCATCAGTGGTTTCGCGACAGGGGACGAGCAGTACTTC. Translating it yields CAISGFATGDEQYF.